One sample yielded the 9 T cell receptor beta chains listed below, sequenced in a study of T cells in localized non-small cell lung cancer (dated by TCRdb to 2018 to 2020). The library was obtained by the immunoSEQ multiplex PCR assay. This is the immuneACCESS table as TCRdb keeps it, with only in-frame sequences that have V and J called. A part of the clones is gone; compared with another copy, unresolved V genes explain less than half, and the rest is unexplained. Within this sample are some 50,000 clones, with 85% to 90% of them counted one time only. 16% of the sample comes from the top ten. The sample here was PBMCs, taken before any cancer treatment. These TCRs come from a female donor with stage II lung adenocarcinoma.

This sequence joins TRBV9 and TRBJ1-1, with D unresolved. The CDR3 contains 13 residues. Trimming left V 2 bases short and J 1 base short, with 6 bases between. Germline CDR1 is SGDLS and CDR2 is YYNGEE. The CDR3 DNA reads TGTGCCAGCAGCGTTTCGTCGAACACTGAAGCTTTCTTT. This translates into CASSVSSNTEAFF.

CDR3 protein: CASSLGLLGGRRETQYF. The CDR3 nucleotides read TGCGCCAGCAGCTTGGGTCTTTTGGGGGGGCGCAGGGAGACCCAGTACTTC. The chain has TRBV5-1 and TRBJ2-5; D perhaps matches TRBD2 (7 bases). V was shortened by 0 bases and J by 5 bases, with 20 bases between the two germline ends. Germline loops: CDR1 SGHRS, CDR2 YFSETQ. CDR3 length: 17 residues.

J is TRBJ1-6 and V is TRBV6-5; a weak D match, TRBD1 (5 bases). Germline CDR1 MNHEY, CDR2 SVGAGI. The CDR3 length is 15 residues. V was trimmed by 2 bases and J by 4 bases, leaving 9 bases between them. The CDR3 here is CASSYRQTYNSPLHF. As DNA, the CDR3 is TGTGCCAGCAGTTACCGACAGACGTATAATTCACCCCTCCACTTT.

The chain recombines TRBV28 with TRBJ2-2, with TRBD1 identical over 8 bases. The CDR3 has 15 amino acids. Germline V lookup: CDR1 MDHEN, CDR2 SYDVKM. V shed 1 base and J 10 bases; nucleotides not matched to a gene: 8. CDR3 sequence: CASSLSDRAGLELFF. The CDR3 region has the DNA TGTGCCAGCAGTTTATCGGACAGGGCGGGCTTGGAGCTGTTTTTT.

This rearrangement joins TRBV15 to TRBJ1-5; no reliable D call. This CDR3 region has 16 residues. CDR1 is LNHNV and CDR2 is YYDKDF in the germline V gene (reference sequence). V lost 0 bases, J lost 1 base, and 10 bases lay in between. The CDR3 region is CATSRDWVSSNQPQHF. DNA of the CDR3: TGTGCCACCAGCAGAGATTGGGTCTCCAGCAATCAGCCCCAGCATTTT.

The rearrangement joins TRBV18 to TRBJ1-4; D remains ambiguous. Germline V gene data show CDR1 as KGHSH and CDR2 as LQKENI. Trimming left V 3 bases short and J 4 bases short, with 9 bases between. This CDR3 contains 14 residues. CDR3 DNA: TGTGCCAGCTCACCTGGCGAATTTAATGAAAAACTGTTTTTT. As protein: CASSPGEFNEKLFF.

The rearrangement links TRBV10-3 to TRBJ2-3; the D is unclear. V lost 3 bases and J lost 1, with 11 bases in between. Germline values: CDR1 ENHRY, CDR2 SYGVKD. This CDR3 is 15 amino acids long. The CDR3 loop is CAISDPRLRTDTQYF. For the CDR3, the DNA is TGTGCCATCAGTGATCCCCGGCTTCGCACAGATACGCAGTATTTT.

This sequence joins TRBV5-8 and TRBJ2-1, with 9 bases matching TRBD2. The CDR3 covers 15 residues. Per germline, CDR1 SGHTS and CDR2 YDEGEE. The V segment lost 2 bases and the J segment 2 bases; nucleotides outside the gene matches: 2. This CDR3 is CASSLSGGPYNEQFF. CDR3 sequence (DNA): TGTGCCAGCAGCTTAAGCGGGGGGCCCTACAATGAGCAGTTCTTC.

Here the CDR3 DNA reads TGTGCCATCAGTGAGAGGCATAGTAACTATGGCTACACCTTC. Its translation is CAISERHSNYGYTF. The rearrangement uses TRBV10-3 and TRBJ1-2; D is unresolved. CDR3 length equals 14 residues. With 2 bases removed from V and 1 base from J, the gap between germline ends came to 8 bases. Germline V CDR1 and CDR2: ENHRY, SYGVKD.